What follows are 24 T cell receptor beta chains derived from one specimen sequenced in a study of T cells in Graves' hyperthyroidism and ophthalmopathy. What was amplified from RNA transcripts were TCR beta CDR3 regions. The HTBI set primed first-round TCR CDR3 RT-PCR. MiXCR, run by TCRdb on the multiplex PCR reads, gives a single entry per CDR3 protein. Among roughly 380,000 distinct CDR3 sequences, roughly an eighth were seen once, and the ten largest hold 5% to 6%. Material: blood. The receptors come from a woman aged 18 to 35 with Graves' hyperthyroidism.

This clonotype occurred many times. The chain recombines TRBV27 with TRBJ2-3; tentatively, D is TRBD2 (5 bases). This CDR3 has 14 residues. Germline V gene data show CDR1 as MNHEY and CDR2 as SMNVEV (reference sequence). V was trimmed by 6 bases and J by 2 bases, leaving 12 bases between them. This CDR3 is CASRVGAHTDTQYF. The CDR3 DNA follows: TGTGCCAGCAGGGTGGGAGCCCACACAGATACGCAGTATTTT.

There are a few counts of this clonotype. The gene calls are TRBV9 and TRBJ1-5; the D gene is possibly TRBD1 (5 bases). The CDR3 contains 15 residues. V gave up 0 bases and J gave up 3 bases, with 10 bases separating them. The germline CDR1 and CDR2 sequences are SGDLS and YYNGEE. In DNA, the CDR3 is TGTGCCAGCAGCGTAGAAGGGGCTTACAATCAGCCCCAGCATTTT. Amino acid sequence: CASSVEGAYNQPQHF.

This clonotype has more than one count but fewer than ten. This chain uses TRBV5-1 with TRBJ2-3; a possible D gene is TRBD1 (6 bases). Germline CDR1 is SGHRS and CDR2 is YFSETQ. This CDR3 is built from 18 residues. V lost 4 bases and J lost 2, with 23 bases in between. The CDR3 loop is CASSIYGQPAEFTDTQYF. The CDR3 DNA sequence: TGCGCCAGCAGCATCTACGGACAGCCCGCTGAATTCACAGATACGCAGTATTTT.

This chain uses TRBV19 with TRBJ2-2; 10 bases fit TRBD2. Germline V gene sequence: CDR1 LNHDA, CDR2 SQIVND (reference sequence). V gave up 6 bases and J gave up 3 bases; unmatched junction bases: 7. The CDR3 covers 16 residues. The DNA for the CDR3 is TGTGCCAGTAGCGACTGGACTAGCGGTCACACCGGGGAGCTGTTTTTT. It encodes CASSDWTSGHTGELFF.

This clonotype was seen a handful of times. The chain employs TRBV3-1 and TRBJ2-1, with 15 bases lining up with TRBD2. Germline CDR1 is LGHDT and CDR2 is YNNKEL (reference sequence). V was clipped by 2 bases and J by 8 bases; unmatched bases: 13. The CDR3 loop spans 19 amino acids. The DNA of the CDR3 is TGTGCCAGCAGCCAACTTAGAGGGACTAGCGGGAGGATAGGCGATGAGCAGTTCTTC. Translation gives CASSQLRGTSGRIGDEQFF.

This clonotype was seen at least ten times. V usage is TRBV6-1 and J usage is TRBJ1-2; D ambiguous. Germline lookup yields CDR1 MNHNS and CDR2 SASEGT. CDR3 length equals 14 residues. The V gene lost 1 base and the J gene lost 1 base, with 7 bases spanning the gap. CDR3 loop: CASSEDRRNYGYTF. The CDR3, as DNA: TGTGCCAGCAGTGAAGACAGACGTAACTATGGCTACACCTTC.

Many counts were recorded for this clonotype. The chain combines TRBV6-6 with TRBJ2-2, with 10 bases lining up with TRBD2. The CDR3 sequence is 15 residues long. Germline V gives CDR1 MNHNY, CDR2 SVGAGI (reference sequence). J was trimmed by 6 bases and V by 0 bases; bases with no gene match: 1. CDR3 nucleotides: TGTGCCAGCAGTTACTCGCTAGCGGGAGCCGGGGAGCTGTTTTTT. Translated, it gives CASSYSLAGAGELFF.

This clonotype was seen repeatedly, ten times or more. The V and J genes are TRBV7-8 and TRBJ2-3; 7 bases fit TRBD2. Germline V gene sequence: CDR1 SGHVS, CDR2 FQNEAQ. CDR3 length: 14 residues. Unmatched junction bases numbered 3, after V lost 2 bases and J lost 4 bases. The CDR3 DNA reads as TGTGCCAGCAGCTTATCAGGGAGGGCAGATACGCAGTATTTT. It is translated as CASSLSGRADTQYF.

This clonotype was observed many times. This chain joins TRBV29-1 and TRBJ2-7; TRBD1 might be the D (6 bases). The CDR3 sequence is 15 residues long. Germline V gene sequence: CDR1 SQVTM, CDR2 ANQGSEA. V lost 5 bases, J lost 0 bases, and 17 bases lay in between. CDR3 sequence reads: CSVTIDGGSSYEQYF. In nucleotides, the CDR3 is TGCAGCGTTACGATAGATGGGGGCAGCTCCTACGAGCAGTACTTC.

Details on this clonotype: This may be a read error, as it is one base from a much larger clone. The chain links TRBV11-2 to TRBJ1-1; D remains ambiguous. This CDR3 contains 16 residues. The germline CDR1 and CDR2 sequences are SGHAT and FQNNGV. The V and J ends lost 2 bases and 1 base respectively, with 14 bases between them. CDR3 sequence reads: CASSLFPGHGNTEAFF. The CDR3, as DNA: TGTGCCAGCAGCTTATTTCCGGGCCATGGGAACACTGAAGCTTTCTTT.

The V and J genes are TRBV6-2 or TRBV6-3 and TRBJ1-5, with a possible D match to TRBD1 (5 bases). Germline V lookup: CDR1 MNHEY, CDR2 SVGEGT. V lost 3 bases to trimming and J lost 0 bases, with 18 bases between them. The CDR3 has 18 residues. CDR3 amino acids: CASSYHPSRQHSNQPQHF. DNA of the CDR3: TGTGCCAGCAGTTATCACCCTTCAAGACAGCATAGCAATCAGCCCCAGCATTTT.

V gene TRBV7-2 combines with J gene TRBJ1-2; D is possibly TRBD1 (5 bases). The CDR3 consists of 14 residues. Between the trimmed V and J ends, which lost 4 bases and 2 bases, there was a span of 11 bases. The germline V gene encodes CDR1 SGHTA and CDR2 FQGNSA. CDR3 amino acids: CASSSHTGNYGYTF. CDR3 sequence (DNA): TGTGCCAGCAGCTCTCACACAGGAAACTATGGCTACACCTTC.

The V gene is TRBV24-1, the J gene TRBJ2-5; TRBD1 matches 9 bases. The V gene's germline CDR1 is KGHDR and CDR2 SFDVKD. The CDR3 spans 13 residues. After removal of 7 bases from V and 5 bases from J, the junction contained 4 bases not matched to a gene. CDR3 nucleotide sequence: TGTGCCACCAGGGGACAGGGTTTGGAGACCCAGTACTTC. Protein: CATRGQGLETQYF.

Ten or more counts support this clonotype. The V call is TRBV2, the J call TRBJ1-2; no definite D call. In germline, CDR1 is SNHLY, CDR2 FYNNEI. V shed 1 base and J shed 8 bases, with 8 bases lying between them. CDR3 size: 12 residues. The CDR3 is CASSEGGVGYTF. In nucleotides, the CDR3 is TGTGCCAGCAGTGAAGGCGGGGTAGGCTACACCTTC.

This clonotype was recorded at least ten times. The CDR3 here is CASSDRGDNGNQPQHF. The CDR3 nucleotides read TGTGCCAGCAGTGATCGGGGAGATAATGGCAATCAGCCCCAGCATTTT. This chain connects TRBV2 to TRBJ1-5; D call uncertain. The CDR3 has 16 residues. The V end was cut by 3 bases, the J end by 2 bases, with 14 bases between. The germline V gene has CDR1 SNHLY and CDR2 FYNNEI.

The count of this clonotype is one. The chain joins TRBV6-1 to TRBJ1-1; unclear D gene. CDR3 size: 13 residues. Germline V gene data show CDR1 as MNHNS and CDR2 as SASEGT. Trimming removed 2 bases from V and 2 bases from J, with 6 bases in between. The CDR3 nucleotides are TGTGCCAGCAGTGAACGGCGCAACACTGAAGCTTTCTTT. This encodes CASSERRNTEAFF.

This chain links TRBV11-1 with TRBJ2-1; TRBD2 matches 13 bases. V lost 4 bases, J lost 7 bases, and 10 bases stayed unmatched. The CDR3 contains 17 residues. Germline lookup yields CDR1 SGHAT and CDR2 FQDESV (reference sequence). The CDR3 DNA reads TGTGCCAGCAGCTGGGAACTAGCGGGAGGGCCGGGGAATGAGCAGTTCTTC. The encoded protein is CASSWELAGGPGNEQFF.

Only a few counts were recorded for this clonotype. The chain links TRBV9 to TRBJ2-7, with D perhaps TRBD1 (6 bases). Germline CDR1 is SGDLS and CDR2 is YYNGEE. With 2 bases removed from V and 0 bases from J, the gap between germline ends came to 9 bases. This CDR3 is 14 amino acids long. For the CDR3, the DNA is TGTGCCAGCAGCGTCGACAGGTACTCCTACGAGCAGTACTTC. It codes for CASSVDRYSYEQYF. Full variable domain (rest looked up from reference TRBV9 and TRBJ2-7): DSGVTQTPKHLITATGQRVTLRCSPRSGDLSVYWYQQSLDQGLQFLIQYYNGEERAKGNILERFSAQQFPDLHSELNLSSLELGDSALYFCASSVDRYSYEQYFGPGTRLTVT.

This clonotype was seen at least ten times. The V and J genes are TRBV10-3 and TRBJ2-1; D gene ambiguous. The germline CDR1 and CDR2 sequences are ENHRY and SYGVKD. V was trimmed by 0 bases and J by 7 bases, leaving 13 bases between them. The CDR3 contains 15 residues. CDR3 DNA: TGTGCCATCAGTGAGTCGAAGTCCGGGTGGAATGAGCAGTTCTTC. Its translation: CAISESKSGWNEQFF.

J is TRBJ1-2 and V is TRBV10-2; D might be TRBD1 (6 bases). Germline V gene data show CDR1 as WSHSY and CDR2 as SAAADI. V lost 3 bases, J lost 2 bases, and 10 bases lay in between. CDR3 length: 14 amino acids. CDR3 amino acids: CASSDTGTNYGYTF. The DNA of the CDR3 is TGCGCCAGCAGTGACACCGGGACAAACTATGGCTACACCTTC.

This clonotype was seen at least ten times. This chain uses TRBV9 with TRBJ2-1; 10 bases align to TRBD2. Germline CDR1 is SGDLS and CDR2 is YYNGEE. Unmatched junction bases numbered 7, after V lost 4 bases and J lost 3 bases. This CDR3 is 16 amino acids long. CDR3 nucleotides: TGTGCCAGCAGCCCCCGGACTAGCGGCTTCTACAATGAGCAGTTCTTC. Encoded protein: CASSPRTSGFYNEQFF.

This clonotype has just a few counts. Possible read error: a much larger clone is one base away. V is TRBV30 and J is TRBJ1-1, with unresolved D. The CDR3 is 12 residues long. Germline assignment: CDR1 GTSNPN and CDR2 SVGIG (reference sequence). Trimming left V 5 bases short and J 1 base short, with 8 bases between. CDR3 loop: CAWERPNTEAFF. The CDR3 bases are TGTGCCTGGGAACGTCCGAACACTGAAGCTTTCTTT.

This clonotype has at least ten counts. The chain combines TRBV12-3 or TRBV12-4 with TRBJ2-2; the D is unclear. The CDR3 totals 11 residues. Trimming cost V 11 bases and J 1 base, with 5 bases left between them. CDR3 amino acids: CAGRNTGELFF. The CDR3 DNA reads TGTGCCGGTCGGAACACCGGGGAGCTGTTTTTT.

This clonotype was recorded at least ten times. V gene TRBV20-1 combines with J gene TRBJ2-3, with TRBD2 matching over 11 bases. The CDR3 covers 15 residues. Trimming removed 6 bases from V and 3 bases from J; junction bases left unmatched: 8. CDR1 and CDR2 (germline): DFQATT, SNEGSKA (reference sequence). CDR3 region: CSAIPSGRFTDTQYF. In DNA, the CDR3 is TGCAGTGCGATCCCTAGCGGGAGGTTTACAGATACGCAGTATTTT.